Following are 27 T cell receptor beta chains from one sample sequenced in a study of T cell repertoires in cytomegalovirus infection. MiXCR was run by TCRdb on the reads, yielding one entry per CDR3 protein. The sample carries about 530,000 distinct CDR3 sequences, approximately 25% recorded once. Sequenced: PBMCs. The receptors derive from a human donor in good health (CMV status not recorded). Some clones in this sample may be carry-over from other donors' samples.

The chain employs TRBV5-6 and TRBJ1-6, with unresolved D. This CDR3 is built from 15 residues. The V end lost 4 bases, the J end lost 6 bases, and 14 bases lay between the germline ends. Germline V CDR1 and CDR2: SGHDT, YYEEEE. The CDR3 is CASSPTLGPNSPLHF. CDR3 in DNA: TGTGCCAGCAGCCCGACTCTTGGACCTAATTCACCCCTCCACTTT.

The rearrangement uses TRBV7-9 and TRBJ2-1, with a weak D call TRBD2 (7 bases). V was trimmed by 3 bases and J by 8 bases, leaving 11 bases between them. The CDR3 sequence is 13 residues long. The germline V gene has CDR1 SEHNR and CDR2 FQNEAQ (reference sequence). CDR3 in amino acids: CASSFGGPYEQFF. In nucleotides, the CDR3 is TGTGCCAGCAGCTTCGGGGGGCCTTATGAGCAGTTCTTC.

The chain is built from TRBV6-2 or TRBV6-3 and TRBJ2-7; TRBD1 matches 11 bases. V lost 6 bases to trimming and J lost 2 bases; unmatched junction nucleotides: 6. The CDR3 extends over 15 amino acids. In germline, CDR1 is MNHEY, CDR2 SVGEGT. CDR3: CASRDGTGGAYEQYV. The DNA for the CDR3 is TGTGCCAGCAGAGATGGGACAGGGGGAGCCTACGAGCAGTACGTC.

This clonotype was detected only a few times. V is TRBV12-3 or TRBV12-4 and J is TRBJ1-2; 9 positions agree with TRBD1. The ends lost 5 bases at V and 7 bases at J; junction bases unmatched: 11. The CDR3 is 15 amino acids. The CDR3 loop reads CASSPPNRGPGGYTF. The CDR3 nucleotides are TGTGCCAGCAGTCCTCCCAACAGGGGGCCGGGTGGCTACACCTTC.

In its sample, this clonotype was seen a few times. V and J are TRBV12-3 or TRBV12-4 and TRBJ2-1; TRBD2 aligns across 7 bases. V was pared by 6 bases and J by 6 bases, with 5 bases of the junction left unmatched. The CDR3 totals 13 residues. The CDR3: CASSQSGINEQFF. CDR3 sequence (DNA): TGTGCCAGCAGCCAAAGCGGGATCAATGAGCAGTTCTTC.

The chain employs TRBV10-3 and TRBJ1-3; weak D call: TRBD1 (5 bases). The CDR3 spans 14 residues. The V and J ends lost 6 bases and 4 bases respectively, with 13 bases between them. Looked up from germline, CDR1 is ENHRY and CDR2 is SYGVKD. The chain's CDR3 is CAISTGPGGNTIYF. The DNA of the CDR3 is TGTGCCATCAGCACAGGACCGGGGGGAAACACCATATATTTT.

This clonotype was observed many times. The CDR3 sequence is CASSLAGRDTQYF. Written as DNA, the CDR3 is TGTGCCAGCAGCTTAGCGGGTCGAGATACGCAGTATTTT. V is TRBV7-2 and J is TRBJ2-3, with D hard to call. Germline V CDR1 and CDR2: SGHTA, FQGNSA. The CDR3 has 13 residues. V was cut by 0 bases and J by 5 bases, with 6 bases left in between. Complete variable domain (other parts from reference TRBV7-2 and TRBJ2-3): GAGVSQSPSNKVTEKGKDVELRCDPISGHTALYWYRQSLGQGLEFLIYFQGNSAPDKSGLPSDRFSAERTGGSVSTLTIQRTQQEDSAVYLCASSLAGRDTQYFGPGTRLTVL.

Here the CDR3 DNA reads TGTGCCAGCAGTTACGGGACTAGCGGGATGGAGCAGTTCTTC. Translation gives CASSYGTSGMEQFF. The chain is built from TRBV6-2 or TRBV6-3 and TRBJ2-1; 13 positions match TRBD2. Germline trimming cut 2 bases from V and 10 bases from J; bases unmatched to any gene: 2. The CDR3 has 14 amino acids. The V gene's germline CDR1 is MNHEY and CDR2 SVGEGT.

The gene calls are TRBV9 and TRBJ1-4; TRBD1 is a possible D gene (6 bases). The length of the CDR3 is 15 residues. Germline-derived CDR1 and CDR2 are SGDLS and YYNGEE. V lost 3 bases, J lost 3 bases, and 12 bases lay in between. The CDR3 coding sequence is TGTGCCAGCAGCGGCGGGGGGGCAGCTAATGAAAAACTGTTTTTT. Its translation is CASSGGGAANEKLFF.

This clonotype appeared a few times. The V gene is TRBV10-3, the J gene TRBJ2-1; 11 nucleotides agree with TRBD2. V lost 6 bases to trimming and J lost 5 bases; unmatched junction nucleotides: 3. Germline CDR1 reads ENHRY; CDR2 reads SYGVKD. The CDR3 is made up of 14 amino acids. The chain's CDR3 is CAIRGLAGDNEQFF. CDR3 in DNA: TGTGCCATCAGAGGACTAGCGGGCGACAATGAGCAGTTCTTC.

In its sample, this clonotype was seen a few times. The CDR3 coding sequence is TGCAGTGCGGAACGTCGTAGCTCCTACAATGAGCAGTTCTTC. It yields the protein CSAERRSSYNEQFF. The V call is TRBV20-1, the J call TRBJ2-1; D is ambiguous. CDR1 and CDR2 (germline): DFQATT, SNEGSKA (reference sequence). The CDR3 runs to 14 residues. V lost 6 bases and J 0 bases, leaving 12 bases between the germline ends.

This clonotype has ten or more counts. The chain is built from TRBV7-2 and TRBJ2-3, with D unclear. V shed 1 base and J shed 4 bases, with 12 bases lying between them. This CDR3 spans 15 amino acids. Per germline, CDR1 SGHTA and CDR2 FQGNSA. DNA of the CDR3: TGTGCCAGCAGCTTAGTACCCCATGGGGCAGATACGCAGTATTTT. Its protein product is CASSLVPHGADTQYF.

A note on this clonotype: The germline gene is not matched at one end of the junction; a read error may be the cause. This sequence joins TRBV27 and TRBJ2-5, with D possibly TRBD1 on 5 matching bases. Germline V gene sequence: CDR1 MNHEY, CDR2 SMNVEV (reference sequence). CDR3 length equals 14 residues. The CDR3 spells CGSSFSGPGETQYF. The CDR3 DNA reads as TGTGGCAGCAGTTTTTCAGGGCCCGGGGAGACCCAGTACTTC.

This clonotype was counted only a few times. The CDR3 coding sequence is TGCGCCAGCAGCGTACAAACCGGGACAGCGTCCTCTGGGGCCAACGTCCTGACTTTC. It encodes CASSVQTGTASSGANVLTF. The J gene is TRBJ2-6, the V gene TRBV5-1, with 7 nucleotides matching TRBD1. J was trimmed by 0 bases and V by 4 bases; bases with no gene match: 13. Looked up from germline, CDR1 is SGHRS and CDR2 is YFSETQ. This CDR3 comprises 19 residues.

The genes are TRBV15 and TRBJ2-1; the match to TRBD2 covers 11 bases. The CDR3 has 16 amino acids. Germline assignment: CDR1 LNHNV and CDR2 YYDKDF (reference sequence). With V trimmed by 2 bases and J by 5 bases, 5 bases remained unmatched. CDR3: CATSRLAGGIDNEQFF. Written as DNA, the CDR3 is TGTGCCACCAGCAGACTAGCGGGAGGTATCGACAATGAGCAGTTCTTC.

This clonotype has at least ten counts. The gene calls are TRBV7-2 and TRBJ1-1; a weak D match, TRBD1 (6 bases). The CDR3 has 14 amino acids. Germline CDR1 SGHTA, CDR2 FQGNSA. The germline V and J ends were trimmed by 6 bases and 6 bases, with 17 bases remaining between them. This CDR3 is CASRPQGRRAEAFF. For the CDR3, the DNA is TGTGCCAGCAGACCACAGGGTCGGAGGGCTGAAGCTTTCTTT.

This rearrangement joins TRBV7-2 to TRBJ2-1; 8 bases match TRBD2. Germline V gives CDR1 SGHTA, CDR2 FQGNSA. This CDR3 spans 13 amino acids. The V and J ends lost 5 bases and 6 bases, in that order; junction bases with no gene match: 3. The CDR3, as DNA: TGTGCCAGCAGCAATAGCGGGACCAATGAGCAGTTCTTC. It specifies CASSNSGTNEQFF. Complete variable domain (other parts from reference TRBV7-2 and TRBJ2-1): GAGVSQSPSNKVTEKGKDVELRCDPISGHTALYWYRQSLGQGLEFLIYFQGNSAPDKSGLPSDRFSAERTGGSVSTLTIQRTQQEDSAVYLCASSNSGTNEQFFGPGTRLTVL.

This chain uses TRBV10-3 with TRBJ2-1, with TRBD2 matching 8 bases. Trimming took 9 bases from V and 7 from J; bases not matched to a gene: 2. The CDR3 covers 11 residues. Germline V gene lookup returns CDR1 ENHRY and CDR2 SYGVKD. This CDR3 is CAIRGGNEQFF. The CDR3 DNA reads as TGTGCCATACGGGGGGGGAATGAGCAGTTCTTC.

This clonotype was observed many times. This chain joins TRBV7-2 and TRBJ2-1; 11 bases match TRBD2. J was trimmed by 9 bases and V by 3 bases; bases with no gene match: 7. Germline CDR1 reads SGHTA; CDR2 reads FQGNSA. The CDR3 totals 15 residues. CDR3 sequence reads: CASSFSGRALGEQFF. CDR3 DNA: TGTGCCAGCAGCTTTAGCGGGAGGGCCCTCGGTGAGCAGTTCTTC. The full variable domain, in which reference TRBV7-2 and TRBJ2-1 provide the parts outside the CDR3, is GAGVSQSPSNKVTEKGKDVELRCDPISGHTALYWYRQSLGQGLEFLIYFQGNSAPDKSGLPSDRFSAERTGGSVSTLTIQRTQQEDSAVYLCASSFSGRALGEQFFGPGTRLTVL.

This clonotype came up a few times. This chain links TRBV6-1 with TRBJ1-2; no clear D gene. V dropped 5 bases and J dropped 1 base, with 17 bases sitting between them. CDR3 length equals 16 residues. Germline values: CDR1 MNHNS, CDR2 SASEGT. This chain's CDR3 is CASSRPGGFGNYGYTF. CDR3 nucleotides: TGTGCCAGCAGTCGGCCCGGAGGGTTTGGTAACTATGGCTACACCTTC.

In this sample, this clonotype turned up a few times. V usage is TRBV12-5 and J usage is TRBJ2-5; D unclear. Trimming removed 3 bases at V and 2 bases at J, with 7 bases between. This CDR3 is built from 13 residues. The germline CDR1 and CDR2 sequences are LGHNT and FRNRAP. CDR3 sequence (DNA): TGTGCTAGTGGTTTAATGGAACAAGAGACCCAGTACTTC. It is translated as CASGLMEQETQYF.

This clonotype was observed a handful of times. The chain combines TRBV7-9 with TRBJ2-6, with 16 bases identical to TRBD2. The CDR3 has 23 residues. The V gene's germline CDR1 is SEHNR and CDR2 FQNEAQ (reference sequence). Losses at the gene ends were 5 bases for V and 1 base for J; bases not matched to a gene: 17. The CDR3 DNA follows: TGTGCCAGCAGCCAGAAGAACACCCTGGGACTAGCGGGAGGGCAGTCTGGGGCCAACGTCCTGACTTTC. This sequence encodes CASSQKNTLGLAGGQSGANVLTF.

This clonotype has only one observation. The chain is built from TRBV28 and TRBJ1-1; tentatively, D is TRBD1 (6 bases). The CDR3 is 15 amino acids. V was pared by 3 bases and J by 4 bases, with 15 bases between. Germline loops: CDR1 MDHEN, CDR2 SYDVKM. This CDR3 is CASSLPTGISTEAFF. CDR3 DNA sequence: TGTGCCAGCAGTTTGCCCACAGGGATTAGCACTGAAGCTTTCTTT.

This clonotype was observed a few times. The V call is TRBV7-2, the J call TRBJ1-2; 11 bases fit TRBD1. CDR1 is SGHTA and CDR2 is FQGNSA in the germline V gene. V lost 7 bases, J lost 11 bases, and 9 bases stayed unmatched. This CDR3 contains 13 residues. The CDR3 nucleotides read TGTGCCAGCACCACTACCTGGGACAGGGGGTACACCTTC. It codes for CASTTTWDRGYTF.

This clonotype occurred a few times. V usage is TRBV2 and J usage is TRBJ2-1; TRBD2 might be the D (6 bases). Germline CDR1 SNHLY, CDR2 FYNNEI. Between the trimmed V and J ends, which lost 7 bases and 0 bases, there was a span of 13 bases. This CDR3 spans 15 amino acids. The CDR3 region is CASTQRVSSYNEQFF. For the CDR3, the DNA is TGTGCCAGCACTCAGCGGGTGAGCTCCTACAATGAGCAGTTCTTC.

This chain joins TRBV10-3 and TRBJ2-1, with 7 bases that match TRBD2. Germline values: CDR1 ENHRY, CDR2 SYGVKD. The V segment lost 0 bases and the J segment 5 bases; nucleotides outside the gene matches: 4. The CDR3 loop spans 15 amino acids. CDR3 sequence reads: CAISESLAENNEQFF. CDR3 DNA: TGTGCCATCAGTGAGTCCCTAGCGGAGAACAATGAGCAGTTCTTC.

This clonotype was detected many times. The chain employs TRBV4-2 and TRBJ2-7, with 9 nucleotides matching TRBD2. Germline V lookup: CDR1 LGHNA, CDR2 YNFKEQ. The CDR3 totals 15 residues. The J segment lost 3 bases and the V segment lost 1 base, leaving 4 bases of the junction unmatched. In DNA form, the CDR3 reads TGTGCCAGCAGCCAAGGGCTAGCGGGGTACTACGAGCAGTACTTC. It codes for CASSQGLAGYYEQYF.